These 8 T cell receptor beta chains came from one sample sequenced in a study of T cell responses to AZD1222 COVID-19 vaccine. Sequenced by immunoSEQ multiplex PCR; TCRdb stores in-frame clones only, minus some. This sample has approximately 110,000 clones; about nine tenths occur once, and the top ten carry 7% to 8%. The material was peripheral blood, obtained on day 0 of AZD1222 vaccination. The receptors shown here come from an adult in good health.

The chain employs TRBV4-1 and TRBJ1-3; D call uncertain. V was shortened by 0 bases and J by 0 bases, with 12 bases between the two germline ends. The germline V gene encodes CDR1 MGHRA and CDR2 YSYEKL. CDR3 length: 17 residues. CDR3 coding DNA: TGCGCCAGCAGCCAAGATGCATCCGCGGCCTCTGGAAACACCATATATTTT. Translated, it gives CASSQDASAASGNTIYF.

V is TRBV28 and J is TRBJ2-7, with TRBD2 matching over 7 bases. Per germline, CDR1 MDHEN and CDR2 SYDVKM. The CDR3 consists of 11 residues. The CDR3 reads CAGGDSYEQYF. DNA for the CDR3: TGTGCGGGGGGGGACTCCTACGAGCAGTACTTC.

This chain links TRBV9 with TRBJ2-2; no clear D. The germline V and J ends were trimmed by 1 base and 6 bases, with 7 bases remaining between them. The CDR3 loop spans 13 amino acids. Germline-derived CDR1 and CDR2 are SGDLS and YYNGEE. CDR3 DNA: TGTGCCAGCAGCGTACTTGGCGCCGGGGAGCTGTTTTTT. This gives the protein CASSVLGAGELFF.

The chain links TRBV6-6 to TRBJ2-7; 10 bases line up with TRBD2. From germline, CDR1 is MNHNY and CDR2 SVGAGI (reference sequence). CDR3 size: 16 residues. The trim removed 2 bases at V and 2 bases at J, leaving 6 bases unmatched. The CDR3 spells CASSYDIGLAAYEQYF. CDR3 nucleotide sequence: TGTGCCAGCAGTTACGACATCGGACTAGCGGCCTACGAGCAGTACTTC.

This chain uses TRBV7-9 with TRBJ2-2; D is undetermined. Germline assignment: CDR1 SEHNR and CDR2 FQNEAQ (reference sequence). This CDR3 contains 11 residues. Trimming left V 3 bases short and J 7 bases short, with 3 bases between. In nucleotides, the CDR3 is TGTGCCAGCAGCTTGAACGGGGAGCTGTTTTTT. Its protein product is CASSLNGELFF.

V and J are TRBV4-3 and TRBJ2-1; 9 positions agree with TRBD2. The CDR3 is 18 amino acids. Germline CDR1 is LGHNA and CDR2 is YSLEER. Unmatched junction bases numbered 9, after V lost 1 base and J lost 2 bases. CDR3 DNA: TGCGCCAGCAGCCAAGTTTTGACTAGCGGAAAACCCTACAATGAGCAGTTCTTC. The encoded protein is CASSQVLTSGKPYNEQFF.

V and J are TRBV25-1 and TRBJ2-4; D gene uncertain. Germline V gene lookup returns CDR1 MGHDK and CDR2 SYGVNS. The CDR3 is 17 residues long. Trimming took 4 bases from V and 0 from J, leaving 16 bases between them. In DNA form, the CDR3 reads TGTGCCAGCAGTGGACCTCAAACGCCCGTAGCCAAAAACATTCAGTACTTC. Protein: CASSGPQTPVAKNIQYF. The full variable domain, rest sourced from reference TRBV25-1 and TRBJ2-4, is EADIYQTPRYLVIGTGKKITLECSQTMGHDKMYWYQQDPGMELHLIHYSYGVNSTEKGDLSSESTVSRIRTEHFPLTLESARPSHTSQYLCASSGPQTPVAKNIQYFGAGTRLSVL.

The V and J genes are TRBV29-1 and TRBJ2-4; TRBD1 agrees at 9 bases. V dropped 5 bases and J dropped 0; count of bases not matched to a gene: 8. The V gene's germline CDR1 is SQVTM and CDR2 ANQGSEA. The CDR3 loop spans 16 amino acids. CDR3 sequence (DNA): TGCAGCGTTATAAGGACAGGGGCTTTAGCCAAAAACATTCAGTACTTC. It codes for CSVIRTGALAKNIQYF.